These 20 T cell receptor beta chains share one sample of origin, sequenced in a study of blood T cell repertoires in COVID-19. The table came from immunoSEQ multiplex PCR; TCRdb's copy has only in-frame clones and leaves some out. The sample gives about 56,000 clones, less than 90% of which show up once; 15% to 20% is in the top ten. Sequenced: peripheral blood. Receptors originate from a man between 60 and 75 years old with COVID-19, enrolled during active disease.

The chain uses TRBV5-1 and TRBJ2-2; 7 bases line up with TRBD2. Germline V gene data show CDR1 as SGHRS and CDR2 as YFSETQ. This CDR3 has 16 amino acids. With V trimmed by 0 bases and J by 5 bases, 7 bases remained unmatched. In DNA, the CDR3 is TGCGCCAGCAGCTTGGAGCCGACTAGCCAAACCGGGGAGCTGTTTTTT. It translates to CASSLEPTSQTGELFF.

V gene TRBV5-4 combines with J gene TRBJ2-5; 9 nucleotides agree with TRBD2. The trim removed 4 bases at V and 6 bases at J, leaving 13 bases unmatched. Germline V gene sequence: CDR1 SGHNT, CDR2 YYREEE (reference sequence). The CDR3 totals 16 residues. This CDR3 reads CASSPEGSGSFKTQYF. CDR3 in DNA: TGTGCCAGCAGCCCGGAGGGTAGCGGGAGTTTTAAGACCCAGTACTTC.

This clone has just one count. The V call is TRBV6-1, the J call TRBJ2-1; D not certain. The V gene lost 4 bases and the J gene lost 0 bases, with 13 bases spanning the gap. The V gene's germline CDR1 is MNHNS and CDR2 SASEGT. The CDR3 is 16 amino acids. The DNA of the CDR3 is TGTGCCAGCAGTGGGCAGACTTCGAGCTCCTACAATGAGCAGTTCTTC. As protein: CASSGQTSSSYNEQFF.

The gene calls are TRBV29-1 and TRBJ1-1; D not certain. The germline V gene has CDR1 SQVTM and CDR2 ANQGSEA. The CDR3 spans 11 residues. This chain's CDR3 is CGGLTNTEAFF. In DNA, the CDR3 is TGCGGCGGTCTTACAAACACTGAAGCTTTCTTT.

The V call is TRBV9, the J call TRBJ1-2; D might be TRBD1 (5 bases). The CDR3 sequence is 14 residues long. Trimming stripped 1 base from V and 4 bases from J, with 11 bases between. Per the germline V gene, CDR1 is SGDLS and CDR2 is YYNGEE. The CDR3 coding sequence is TGTGCCAGCAGCGTAACCCAGGGTCCCTATGGCTACACCTTC. This codes for CASSVTQGPYGYTF.

This clone has a handful of counts. V usage is TRBV3-1 (or the pseudogene TRBV3-2) and J usage is TRBJ2-7; 9 nucleotides match TRBD2. The germline V gene encodes CDR1 LGHDT and CDR2 YNNKEL (reference sequence). The CDR3 spans 13 residues. V lost 6 bases to trimming and J lost 2 bases; unmatched junction nucleotides: 2. The CDR3 is CASRLAGTYEQYF. The CDR3 DNA reads TGTGCCAGCAGGCTAGCGGGAACCTACGAGCAGTACTTC.

The V gene is TRBV30, the J gene TRBJ2-1; D is possibly TRBD2 (5 bases). Germline CDR1 is GTSNPN and CDR2 is SVGIG (reference sequence). The germline V and J ends were trimmed by 2 bases and 7 bases, with 15 bases remaining between them. The CDR3 sequence is 14 residues long. The CDR3 region is CAWSPGLDGNEQFF. Here the CDR3 DNA reads TGTGCCTGGAGTCCAGGACTTGACGGGAATGAGCAGTTCTTC.

This rearrangement joins TRBV19 to TRBJ1-1, with TRBD1 identical over 8 bases. The CDR3 covers 16 residues. Looked up from germline, CDR1 is LNHDA and CDR2 is SQIVND (reference sequence). V shed 5 bases and J 5 bases; nucleotides not matched to a gene: 13. The CDR3 DNA reads TGTGCCAGTAGTCGGGACAGGCCGACACGAGGTACTGAAGCTTTCTTT. It specifies CASSRDRPTRGTEAFF. Filled out from reference TRBV19 and TRBJ1-1, the complete variable domain reads DGGITQSPKYLFRKEGQNVTLSCEQNLNHDAMYWYRQDPGQGLRLIYYSQIVNDFQKGDIAEGYSVSREKKESFPLTVTSAQKNPTAFYLCASSRDRPTRGTEAFFGQGTRLTVV.

The J gene is TRBJ1-4, the V gene TRBV3-1 (or the pseudogene TRBV3-2); D gene uncertain. The germline CDR1 and CDR2 sequences are LGHDT and YNNKEL (reference sequence). The V gene lost 4 bases and the J gene lost 6 bases, with 12 bases spanning the gap. CDR3 size: 14 residues. The CDR3 is CASSLRGGDEKLFF. The CDR3 DNA reads TGTGCCAGCAGCCTCCGGGGTGGGGATGAAAAACTGTTTTTT.

This clone appeared once. The V and J genes are TRBV9 and TRBJ1-5; D perhaps matches TRBD1 (5 bases). CDR1 and CDR2 (germline): SGDLS, YYNGEE. Trimming shortened V by 0 bases and J by 7 bases, and 11 bases separated the two germline ends. CDR3 length: 14 residues. The DNA of the CDR3 is TGTGCCAGCAGCGTAGGTCGGGGGGAGCAGCCCCAGCATTTT. It codes for CASSVGRGEQPQHF.

The V gene is TRBV6-5, the J gene TRBJ2-7; 10 bases map to TRBD1. The ends lost 8 bases at V and 0 bases at J; junction bases unmatched: 4. The CDR3 is made up of 14 amino acids. CDR1 MNHEY and CDR2 SVGAGI come from the germline V gene. CDR3 coding DNA: TGTGCCAGCCAGGGACAGGGGAACTCCTACGAGCAGTACTTC. Encoded protein: CASQGQGNSYEQYF.

This clone came up once. The rearrangement joins TRBV3-1 (or the pseudogene TRBV3-2) to TRBJ1-2, with 8 bases aligning to TRBD1. The CDR3 sequence is 14 residues long. The germline CDR1 and CDR2 sequences are LGHDT and YNNKEL (reference sequence). V was pared by 4 bases and J by 4 bases, with 5 bases of the junction left unmatched. CDR3 amino acids: CASSPSGGGYGYTF. CDR3 coding DNA: TGTGCCAGCAGCCCCTCAGGGGGCGGCTATGGCTACACCTTC.

The CDR3 spells CASSQDVGLASDTQYF. CDR3 bases: TGTGCCAGCAGCCAAGATGTGGGACTAGCCTCCGATACGCAGTATTTT. The chain recombines TRBV14 with TRBJ2-3, with TRBD2 identical over 9 bases. The CDR3 consists of 16 residues. After removal of 0 bases from V and 6 bases from J, the junction contained 7 bases not matched to a gene. The germline V gene encodes CDR1 SGHDN and CDR2 FVKESK.

This clone was counted only a few times. The rearrangement links TRBV9 to TRBJ2-1; possible D gene TRBD1, 6 bases. The germline CDR1 and CDR2 sequences are SGDLS and YYNGEE. The CDR3 is 17 amino acids. V gave up 9 bases and J gave up 10 bases, with 32 bases separating them. The CDR3 loop reads CATTPPSAQGTLGEQFF. The CDR3 nucleotides read TGTGCCACCACGCCACCCTCGGCACAGGGAACTCTCGGGGAGCAGTTCTTC.

J is TRBJ1-2 and V is TRBV28; D might be TRBD1 (6 bases). The length of the CDR3 is 17 residues. The ends were cut back, 1 base at V and 6 bases at J, with 21 bases in the middle. From germline, CDR1 is MDHEN and CDR2 SYDVKM. The CDR3 bases are TGTGCCAGCAGTTTATTACGTTTTGGGGCAGGGGATCATGGCTACACCTTC. Residues: CASSLLRFGAGDHGYTF.

A remark on this clone: This CDR3 is also generated by other DNA sequences in the sample. V is TRBV3-1 (or the pseudogene TRBV3-2) and J is TRBJ1-1; D may be TRBD1 (5 bases). V was trimmed by 1 base and J by 11 bases, leaving 8 bases between them. The length of the CDR3 is 11 residues. Germline V CDR1 and CDR2: LGHDT, YNNKEL (reference sequence). The CDR3 loop is CASSQAGGAFF. The DNA for the CDR3 is TGTGCCAGCAGCCAAGCTGGGGGGGCTTTCTTT.

The chain couples TRBV11-3 to TRBJ2-5; D uncertain. Trimming left V 0 bases short and J 4 bases short, with 9 bases between. From germline, CDR1 is SGHNT and CDR2 YENEEA. The CDR3 runs to 14 residues. In DNA, the CDR3 is TGTGCCAGCAGCTTAGACCCGGGTCGAGAGACCCAGTACTTC. As protein: CASSLDPGRETQYF.

The V gene is TRBV18, the J gene TRBJ1-3, with a tentative D call TRBD1 (6 bases). V shed 2 bases and J shed 0 bases, with 20 bases lying between them. The CDR3 has 19 amino acids. CDR1 is KGHSH and CDR2 is LQKENI in the germline V gene. The CDR3 nucleotides read TGTGCCAGCTCACCAATTCCCGGGACACCACTTTTCTCTGGAAACACCATATATTTT. Residues: CASSPIPGTPLFSGNTIYF.

The V call is TRBV2, the J call TRBJ2-1; maybe TRBD2 (5 bases). The V and J ends lost 5 bases and 5 bases respectively, with 16 bases between them. Germline V CDR1 and CDR2: SNHLY, FYNNEI. The CDR3 sequence is 15 residues long. The CDR3 DNA is TGTGCCAGCAGTCTTCTCATACCGAGGGACAATGAGCAGTTCTTC. This translates into CASSLLIPRDNEQFF.

The chain uses TRBV7-9 and TRBJ1-2, with TRBD1 matching 7 bases. Losses at the gene ends were 5 bases for V and 8 bases for J; bases not matched to a gene: 11. CDR3 length: 14 residues. The germline V gene has CDR1 SEHNR and CDR2 FQNEAQ (reference sequence). In DNA, the CDR3 is TGTGCCAGCAGCATCCGTCACAGGGGTTTGGGCTACACCTTC. Translation: CASSIRHRGLGYTF.